The 5 T cell receptor beta chains presented below share a single source sample, sequenced in a study of OX40 agonist ivuxolimab in advanced cancers. Only in-frame clones appear in the TCRdb table, and some are missing; sequencing was by immunoSEQ multiplex PCR. This table holds 65,000 to 100,000 clones, more than 90% found once. The specimen was CD4+ or CD8+ T cells sorted from blood, collected in a trial of the OX40 agonist ivuxolimab. The source of these receptors is an adult with an advanced solid tumor such as melanoma, head and neck, liver or kidney cancer.

The V and J genes are TRBV5-1 and TRBJ1-1; 7 bases fit TRBD1. The CDR3 contains 16 residues. After removal of 0 bases from V and 2 bases from J, the junction contained 7 bases not matched to a gene. Germline V CDR1 and CDR2: SGHRS, YFSETQ. Written as DNA, the CDR3 is TGCGCCAGCAGCTTGGTCCCAACAGGGGATAACACTGAAGCTTTCTTT. Its translation: CASSLVPTGDNTEAFF.

This chain connects TRBV7-9 to TRBJ2-7, with TRBD1 matching over 12 bases. The germline V gene encodes CDR1 SEHNR and CDR2 FQNEAQ (reference sequence). Germline trimming cut 5 bases from V and 5 bases from J; bases unmatched to any gene: 7. There are 15 residues in the CDR3. This chain's CDR3 is CASSMGQGAGHEQYF. For the CDR3, the DNA is TGTGCCAGCAGCATGGGACAGGGGGCTGGACACGAGCAGTACTTC.

As concerns this clone: The junction departs from the called germline gene at one end, perhaps through a read error. The chain couples TRBV7-7 to TRBJ2-3; D may match TRBD1 or TRBD2 (5 bases each). CDR3 length: 13 residues. Germline V gene lookup returns CDR1 SSHAT and CDR2 FNYEAQ (reference sequence). The DNA for the CDR3 is TGTGCTAGCAGCCCCCGGGGCGCAGATACGCAGTATTTT. Its protein product is CASSPRGADTQYF.

V and J are TRBV18 and TRBJ1-5, with D maybe TRBD1 (6 bases). In germline, CDR1 is KGHSH, CDR2 LQKENI. This CDR3 has 14 amino acids. V dropped 6 bases and J dropped 3 bases, with 12 bases sitting between them. The CDR3 here is CASSGTRDNQPQHF. Written as DNA, the CDR3 is TGTGCCAGCTCCGGGACAAGAGACAATCAGCCCCAGCATTTT.

The CDR3 spells CASSLQGARTEAFF. The CDR3 DNA reads TGTGCCAGCAGTTTACAGGGGGCGAGGACTGAAGCTTTCTTT. The J gene is TRBJ1-1, the V gene TRBV27, with 8 bases fitting TRBD1. From germline, CDR1 is MNHEY and CDR2 SMNVEV (reference sequence). Losses at the gene ends were 2 bases for V and 5 bases for J; bases not matched to a gene: 4. This CDR3 has 14 amino acids.